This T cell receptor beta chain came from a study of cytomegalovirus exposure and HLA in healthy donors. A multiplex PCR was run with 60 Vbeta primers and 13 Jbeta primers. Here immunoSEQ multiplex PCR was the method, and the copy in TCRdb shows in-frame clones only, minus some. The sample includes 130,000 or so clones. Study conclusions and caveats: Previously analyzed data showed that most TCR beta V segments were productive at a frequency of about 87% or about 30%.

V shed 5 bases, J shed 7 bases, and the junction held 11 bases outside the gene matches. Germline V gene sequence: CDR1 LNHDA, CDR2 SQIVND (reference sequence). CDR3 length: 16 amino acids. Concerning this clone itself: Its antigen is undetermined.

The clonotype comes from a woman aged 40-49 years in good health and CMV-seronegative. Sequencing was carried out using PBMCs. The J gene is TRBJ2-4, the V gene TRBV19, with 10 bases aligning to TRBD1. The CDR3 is CASSLWDGGQGNIQYF. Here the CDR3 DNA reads TGTGCCAGTAGTCTCTGGGATGGGGGACAGGGGAACATTCAGTACTTC.